Shown below are 16 T cell receptor beta chains from a single sample sequenced in a study of blood T cell repertoires in COVID-19. The repertoire was sequenced with immunoSEQ multiplex PCR; TCRdb's copy has only in-frame clones and lacks some. Here the sample spans about 410,000 clones, about nine tenths being singletons. The material sequenced was PBMCs or T cells enriched from blood (not recorded which). These receptors were taken from a man aged 18 to 30 who had recovered from COVID-19.

The chain employs TRBV5-1 and TRBJ2-2, with D possibly TRBD2 on 5 matching bases. Trimming pared 4 bases from V and 4 bases from J, leaving 8 bases between. CDR1 and CDR2 (germline): SGHRS, YFSETQ. The CDR3 is made up of 13 amino acids. In DNA form, the CDR3 reads TGCGCCAGCAGCGAGGGATTCACCGGGGAGCTGTTTTTT. It is translated as CASSEGFTGELFF.

The count of this clone is one. This chain joins TRBV28 and TRBJ1-4, with TRBD1 matching 7 bases. V lost 6 bases, J lost 5 bases, and 9 bases stayed unmatched. The CDR3 sequence is 15 residues long. Germline V gene data show CDR1 as MDHEN and CDR2 as SYDVKM. CDR3 sequence: CASSSPGTENEKLFF. CDR3 nucleotides: TGTGCCAGCAGCAGCCCCGGGACAGAGAATGAAAAACTGTTTTTT.

This clone has a single count. The chain recombines TRBV19 with TRBJ2-3; the match to TRBD2 covers 13 bases. CDR1 and CDR2 (germline): LNHDA, SQIVND (reference sequence). The CDR3 covers 15 residues. V was clipped by 6 bases and J by 7 bases; unmatched bases: 7. CDR3 sequence reads: CASSPRGLAGNTQYF. CDR3 sequence (DNA): TGTGCCAGTAGCCCCAGGGGACTAGCGGGGAATACGCAGTATTTT.

The V gene is TRBV10-3, the J gene TRBJ1-2; maybe TRBD1 (6 bases). CDR3 length equals 14 residues. Deletions cut 6 bases from V and 6 bases from J, with 17 bases between. Germline CDR1 is ENHRY and CDR2 is SYGVKD. This CDR3 reads CAISLTSGVDGYTF. The CDR3 bases are TGTGCCATCAGCCTTACGTCAGGGGTTGATGGCTACACCTTC.

This chain uses TRBV29-1 with TRBJ1-1; D is ambiguous. CDR1 and CDR2 from the germline V gene are SQVTM and ANQGSEA. This CDR3 has 13 amino acids. Trimming took 2 bases from V and 0 from J, leaving 7 bases between them. The CDR3 spells CSVEKQLNTEAFF. CDR3 sequence (DNA): TGCAGCGTTGAAAAACAGCTGAACACTGAAGCTTTCTTT.

This clone is a singleton in its sample. The V call is TRBV7-9, the J call TRBJ2-1; the D gene is possibly TRBD1 (6 bases). V was cut by 4 bases and J by 2 bases, with 15 bases left in between. CDR1 and CDR2 (germline): SEHNR, FQNEAQ (reference sequence). CDR3 length equals 16 residues. Here the CDR3 DNA reads TGTGCCAGCAGCTACGGCGGTGGGGGCCCCTACAATGAGCAGTTCTTC. Its translation is CASSYGGGGPYNEQFF.

This clone was recorded a few times. J is TRBJ2-2 and V is TRBV27; no firm D call. Per germline, CDR1 MNHEY and CDR2 SMNVEV (reference sequence). V was cut by 1 base and J by 8 bases, with 11 bases left in between. The CDR3 sequence is 14 residues long. The CDR3 nucleotides read TGTGCCAGCAGTTTATATGCCAGGATAGGGGAGCTGTTTTTT. Protein sequence: CASSLYARIGELFF.

The chain recombines TRBV5-6 with TRBJ1-6, with 8 bases identical to TRBD1. The CDR3 runs 14 residues. The ends lost 5 bases at V and 9 bases at J; junction bases unmatched: 7. CDR1 is SGHDT, CDR2 YYEEEE, per germline. The CDR3 DNA follows: TGTGCCAGCAGGACGGGACAGGCCCCTTCACCCCTCCACTTT. Translation: CASRTGQAPSPLHF.

The J gene is TRBJ2-7, the V gene TRBV4-2, with 7 bases identical to TRBD2. CDR3 length: 15 residues. Germline-derived CDR1 and CDR2 are LGHNA and YNFKEQ. Trimming took 0 bases from V and 7 from J; bases not matched to a gene: 9. Written as DNA, the CDR3 is TGTGCCAGCAGCCAAGAGTACACGGGAGCGGGAGAGCAGTACTTC. Translating gives CASSQEYTGAGEQYF.

This sequence joins TRBV5-1 and TRBJ1-2; a possible D gene is TRBD1 (5 bases). This CDR3 has 16 amino acids. V lost 5 bases to trimming and J lost 1 base, with 18 bases between them. Germline V CDR1 and CDR2: SGHRS, YFSETQ. This CDR3 is CASRPTQGTFNYGYTF. The CDR3 DNA follows: TGCGCCAGCAGACCAACCCAGGGTACTTTTAACTATGGCTACACCTTC.

In its sample, this clone was seen many times. This sequence joins TRBV28 and TRBJ1-2, with a tentative D call TRBD1 (6 bases). Germline loops: CDR1 MDHEN, CDR2 SYDVKM. Between the trimmed V and J ends, which lost 4 bases and 4 bases, there was a span of 7 bases. There are 12 residues in the CDR3. CDR3 DNA: TGTGCCAGCAGTTCGGACAGCTATGGCTACACCTTC. Residues: CASSSDSYGYTF.

This rearrangement joins TRBV11-2 to TRBJ1-2; 9 nucleotides agree with TRBD1. After removal of 5 bases from V and 2 bases from J, the junction contained 6 bases not matched to a gene. The CDR3 runs 15 residues. Germline-derived CDR1 and CDR2 are SGHAT and FQNNGV. The CDR3 loop reads CASSPPGQGNYGYTF. The CDR3 DNA reads TGTGCCAGCAGCCCCCCGGGACAGGGAAACTATGGCTACACCTTC.

This chain joins TRBV28 and TRBJ2-7; D is unclear. The CDR3 runs 12 residues. Trimming pared 5 bases from V and 4 bases from J, leaving 9 bases between. Germline assignment: CDR1 MDHEN and CDR2 SYDVKM. For the CDR3, the DNA is TGTGCCAGCAGTCCGTTCGGGTACGAGCAGTACTTC. Its protein is CASSPFGYEQYF. Looking up the rest from reference TRBV28 and TRBJ2-7 gives the full variable domain: DVKVTQSSRYLVKRTGEKVFLECVQDMDHENMFWYRQDPGLGLRLIYFSYDVKMKEKGDIPEGYSVSREKKERFSLILESASTNQTSMYLCASSPFGYEQYFGPGTRLTVT.

The J gene is TRBJ2-5, the V gene TRBV7-9; D is ambiguous. With 1 base removed from V and 4 bases from J, the gap between germline ends came to 13 bases. CDR3 length: 15 residues. Germline-derived CDR1 and CDR2 are SEHNR and FQNEAQ (reference sequence). CDR3 loop: CASSLERTARETQYF. CDR3 nucleotide sequence: TGTGCCAGCAGCTTAGAACGCACAGCCCGAGAGACCCAGTACTTC.

V usage is TRBV27 and J usage is TRBJ2-2; perhaps TRBD1 as D (6 bases). This CDR3 is built from 14 residues. Trimming removed 4 bases from V and 4 bases from J, with 10 bases in between. Germline values: CDR1 MNHEY, CDR2 SMNVEV (reference sequence). The CDR3 protein is CASSSRGFTGELFF. The CDR3 region has the DNA TGTGCCAGCAGTTCCAGGGGTTTCACCGGGGAGCTGTTTTTT.

CDR3 loop: CASSLGQYNQPQHF. CDR3 DNA: TGTGCCAGCAGCTTGGGACAGTACAATCAGCCCCAGCATTTT. V and J are TRBV5-5 and TRBJ1-5, with TRBD1 as a possible D gene (5 bases). The CDR3 totals 14 residues. CDR1 is SGHKS and CDR2 is YYEKEE in the germline V gene (reference sequence). Trimming pared 0 bases from V and 3 bases from J, leaving 7 bases between. Filled out from reference TRBV5-5 and TRBJ1-5, the complete variable domain reads DAGVTQSPTHLIKTRGQQVTLRCSPISGHKSVSWYQQVLGQGPQFIFQYYEKEERGRGNFPDRFSARQFPNYSSELNVNALLLGDSALYLCASSLGQYNQPQHFGDGTRLSIL.